These 12 T cell receptor beta chains originate from one sample sequenced in a study of cytomegalovirus exposure and HLA in healthy donors (dated by TCRdb to the late 2010s). Library preparation employed the immunoSEQ multiplex PCR assay. For the multiplex PCR, a mixture combining 60 forward primers for TCR Vbeta segments and 13 reverse primers for TCR Jbeta segments was used. This immuneACCESS table, as held by TCRdb, lists in-frame sequences with V and J called but not all clones. Of the missing ones, under half trace to an unresolved V gene in checked studies; the others have no known cause. The sample records about 160,000 clones, approximately 80% of which are singletons. The ten largest clones take up about 4.4% of the sample. Sequenced: PBMCs. The source of these receptors is a woman in her forties or fifties in good health and CMV-seropositive.

This clone has just one count. This chain connects TRBV9 to TRBJ2-1; D call uncertain. The CDR3 spans 15 residues. Trimming removed 6 bases at V and 0 bases at J, with 13 bases between. Germline values: CDR1 SGDLS, CDR2 YYNGEE. The CDR3 protein is CASNTGSPSYNEQFF. In DNA form, the CDR3 reads TGTGCCAGCAACACCGGGTCCCCCTCCTACAATGAGCAGTTCTTC.

The chain has TRBV10-3 and TRBJ2-5, with D perhaps TRBD2 (6 bases). The CDR3 covers 14 residues. CDR1 and CDR2 (germline): ENHRY, SYGVKD. V lost 11 bases and J lost 2, with 18 bases in between. The CDR3 is CASADSRGQETQYF. In DNA, the CDR3 is TGTGCCTCGGCCGACTCCCGGGGGCAAGAGACCCAGTACTTC.

The V call is TRBV5-1, the J call TRBJ2-1; 7 nucleotides line up with TRBD1. The V gene end was trimmed by 2 bases and the J gene end by 6 bases; junction bases not matched to a gene: 8. In germline, CDR1 is SGHRS, CDR2 YFSETQ. The CDR3 is 15 amino acids. CDR3 sequence: CASSLNRGSSNEQFF. The CDR3 nucleotides are TGCGCCAGCAGCTTAAACAGGGGCTCGTCCAATGAGCAGTTCTTC.

This clone was found a few times. Mismatch with germline at one junction end may stem from a read error. This CDR3 reads CSSSPYELFF. The CDR3 DNA follows: TGTTCCAGCAGCCCCTACGAGCTGTTTTTT. The rearrangement joins TRBV7-9 to TRBJ2-2, with D unresolved. There are 10 residues in the CDR3. Germline V lookup: CDR1 SEHNR, CDR2 FQNEAQ (reference sequence).

In its sample, this clone was seen once. The chain recombines TRBV25-1 with TRBJ2-6, with TRBD2 as a possible D gene (5 bases). This CDR3 spans 15 amino acids. The germline CDR1 and CDR2 sequences are MGHDK and SYGVNS. V was pared by 4 bases and J by 2 bases, with 9 bases between. As DNA, the CDR3 is TGTGCCAGCAGTGCCGGGGTTCCTGGGGCCAACGTCCTGACTTTC. It is translated as CASSAGVPGANVLTF.

The CDR3 nucleotides read TGCGCCAGCCAGGTGGAGGGCGGGAGCACAGATACGCAGTATTTT. Its protein product is CASQVEGGSTDTQYF. This chain links TRBV5-1 with TRBJ2-3, with a tentative D call TRBD2 (6 bases). The V end was cut by 7 bases, the J end by 0 bases, with 15 bases between. Germline CDR1 reads SGHRS; CDR2 reads YFSETQ. The CDR3 has 15 residues.

The V call is TRBV14, the J call TRBJ2-1; 10 nucleotides align to TRBD2. The V gene end was trimmed by 1 base and the J gene end by 1 base; junction bases not matched to a gene: 4. This CDR3 region has 17 residues. CDR1 is SGHDN, CDR2 FVKESK, per germline. The CDR3 spells CASSQVSSGSSYNEQFF. The DNA for the CDR3 is TGTGCCAGCAGCCAAGTCTCTAGCGGGAGTTCCTACAATGAGCAGTTCTTC.

The rearrangement joins TRBV18 to TRBJ1-1; no definite D call. The CDR3 loop spans 13 amino acids. Germline loops: CDR1 KGHSH, CDR2 LQKENI. With 4 bases removed from V and 0 bases from J, the gap between germline ends came to 6 bases. The CDR3 sequence: CASSREMNTEAFF. The CDR3 bases are TGTGCCAGCTCACGGGAGATGAACACTGAAGCTTTCTTT.

V is TRBV10-1 and J is TRBJ2-1; a weak D match, TRBD2 (6 bases). V dropped 10 bases and J dropped 0 bases, with 16 bases sitting between them. Germline V lookup: CDR1 WNHNN, CDR2 SYGVQD (reference sequence). This CDR3 has 15 residues. DNA for the CDR3: TGCGCCACCCGGAGGGAACAGAGCTCCTACAATGAGCAGTTCTTC. This codes for CATRREQSSYNEQFF.

The V gene is TRBV6-5, the J gene TRBJ1-5, with 7 nucleotides matching TRBD1. V lost 4 bases and J lost 4; bases outside the gene matches: 1. The CDR3 totals 13 residues. Germline lookup yields CDR1 MNHEY and CDR2 SVGAGI. The CDR3 loop reads CASSFRGNQPQHF. Written as DNA, the CDR3 is TGTGCCAGCAGTTTCAGGGGGAATCAGCCCCAGCATTTT.

This clone was seen just once. The CDR3 DNA reads as TGTGCCAGCAGCTACGGGGGGGCTGACATTCAGTACTTC. Amino acids: CASSYGGADIQYF. This chain connects TRBV5-4 to TRBJ2-4; 8 bases match TRBD2. The germline gives CDR1 SGHNT, CDR2 YYREEE (reference sequence). Trimming at V came to 3 bases and at J to 8 bases, leaving 4 bases not matched to a gene. The CDR3 loop spans 13 amino acids.

A single count supports this clone. The chain combines TRBV29-1 with TRBJ1-2, with D hard to call. Germline V gives CDR1 SQVTM, CDR2 ANQGSEA. V shed 5 bases and J shed 7 bases, with 11 bases lying between them. This CDR3 is built from 11 residues. The CDR3 DNA sequence: TGCAGCGTTCTGTCGTCAGGTGGCTACACCTTC. It yields the protein CSVLSSGGYTF.